This section outlines one T cell receptor beta chain sequence together with its context. This CDR3 comprises 13 residues. The V gene's germline CDR1 is KGHSH and CDR2 LQKENI. The V and J ends lost 2 bases and 11 bases, in that order; junction bases with no gene match: 5. This sample was included in a study of cytomegalovirus exposure and HLA in healthy donors. TCRdb's table, derived via immunoSEQ multiplex PCR, lists solely in-frame clones and lacks some. This table holds about 160,000 clones, roughly 80% found once. The sequence was obtained from a man aged 25-45 years in good health and CMV-seropositive. V usage is TRBV18 and J usage is TRBJ1-1; 10 bases are shared with TRBD1. Sequenced material: PBMCs. The CDR3 sequence is CASSPGQGDNAFF. CDR3 coding DNA: TGTGCCAGCTCACCAGGACAGGGGGATAACGCTTTCTTT.